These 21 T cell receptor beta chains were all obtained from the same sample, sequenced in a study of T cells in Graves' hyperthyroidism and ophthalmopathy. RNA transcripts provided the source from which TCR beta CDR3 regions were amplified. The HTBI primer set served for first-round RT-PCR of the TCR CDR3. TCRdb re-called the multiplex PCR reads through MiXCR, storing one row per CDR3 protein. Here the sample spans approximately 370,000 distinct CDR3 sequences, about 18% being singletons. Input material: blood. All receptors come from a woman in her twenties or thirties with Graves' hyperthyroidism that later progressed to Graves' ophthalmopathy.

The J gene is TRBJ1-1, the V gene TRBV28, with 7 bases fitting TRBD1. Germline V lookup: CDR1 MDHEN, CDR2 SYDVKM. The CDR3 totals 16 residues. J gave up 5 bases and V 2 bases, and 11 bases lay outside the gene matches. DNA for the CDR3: TGTGCCAGCAGTTTACTATCAACAGGGGTAAGGACTGAAGCTTTCTTT. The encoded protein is CASSLLSTGVRTEAFF.

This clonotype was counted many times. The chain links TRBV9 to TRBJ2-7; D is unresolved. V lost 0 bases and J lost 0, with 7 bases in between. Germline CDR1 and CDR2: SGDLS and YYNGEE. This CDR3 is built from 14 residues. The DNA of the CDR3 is TGTGCCAGCAGCGTAGCTTGGAGCTCCTACGAGCAGTACTTC. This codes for CASSVAWSSYEQYF.

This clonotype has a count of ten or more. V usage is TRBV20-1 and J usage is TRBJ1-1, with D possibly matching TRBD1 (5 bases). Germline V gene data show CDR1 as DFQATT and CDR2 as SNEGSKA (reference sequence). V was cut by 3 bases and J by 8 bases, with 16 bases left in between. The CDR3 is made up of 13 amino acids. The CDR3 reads CSASSPPGPEAFF. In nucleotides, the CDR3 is TGCAGTGCTAGCTCCCCCCCAGGGCCCGAAGCTTTCTTT.

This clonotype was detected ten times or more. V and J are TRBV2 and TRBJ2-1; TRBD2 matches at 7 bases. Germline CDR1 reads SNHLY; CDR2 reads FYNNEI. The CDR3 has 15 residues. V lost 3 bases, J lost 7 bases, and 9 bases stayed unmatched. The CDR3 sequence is CASSDPGGSGNEQFF. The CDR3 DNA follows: TGTGCCAGCAGTGACCCGGGCGGGAGTGGTAATGAGCAGTTCTTC.

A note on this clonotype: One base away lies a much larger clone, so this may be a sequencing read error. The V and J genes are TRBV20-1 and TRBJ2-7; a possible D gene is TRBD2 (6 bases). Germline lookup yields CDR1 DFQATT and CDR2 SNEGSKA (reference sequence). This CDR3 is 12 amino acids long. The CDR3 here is CSARGGDGEQCF. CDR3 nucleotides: TGCAGTGCTAGAGGGGGGGACGGCGAGCAGTGCTTC.

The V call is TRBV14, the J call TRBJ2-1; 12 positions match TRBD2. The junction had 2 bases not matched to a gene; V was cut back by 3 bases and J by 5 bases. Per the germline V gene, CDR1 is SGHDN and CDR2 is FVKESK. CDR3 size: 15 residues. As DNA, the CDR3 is TGTGCCAGCAGCCAGCTAGCGGGAGGGAACAATGAGCAGTTCTTC. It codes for CASSQLAGGNNEQFF.

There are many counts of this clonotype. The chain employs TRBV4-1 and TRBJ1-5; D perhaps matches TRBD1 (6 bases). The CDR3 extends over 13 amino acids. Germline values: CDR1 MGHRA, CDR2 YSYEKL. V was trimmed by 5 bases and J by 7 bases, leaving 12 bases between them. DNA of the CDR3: TGCGCCAGCAGCTTAACAGGGATGCAGCCCCAGCATTTT. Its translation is CASSLTGMQPQHF.

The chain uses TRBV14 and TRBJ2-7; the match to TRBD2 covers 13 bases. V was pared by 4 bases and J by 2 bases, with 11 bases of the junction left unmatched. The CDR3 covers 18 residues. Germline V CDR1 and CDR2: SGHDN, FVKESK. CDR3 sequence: CASSPWTSGSPIPYEQYF. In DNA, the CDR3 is TGTGCCAGCAGCCCTTGGACTAGCGGGAGTCCGATCCCCTACGAGCAGTACTTC.

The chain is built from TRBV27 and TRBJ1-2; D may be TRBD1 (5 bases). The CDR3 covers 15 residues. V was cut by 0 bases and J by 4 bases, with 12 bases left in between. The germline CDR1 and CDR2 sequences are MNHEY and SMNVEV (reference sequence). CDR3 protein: CASSLSSGRLYGYTF. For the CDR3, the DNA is TGTGCCAGCAGTTTATCGTCGGGGCGCCTCTATGGCTACACCTTC.

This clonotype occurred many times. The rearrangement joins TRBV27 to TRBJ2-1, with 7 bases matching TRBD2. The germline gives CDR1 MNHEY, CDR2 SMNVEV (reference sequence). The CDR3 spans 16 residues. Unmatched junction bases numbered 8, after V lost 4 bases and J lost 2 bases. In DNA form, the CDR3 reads TGTGCCAGCAGTTCCGAACCTAGCGGCACCTACAATGAGCAGTTCTTC. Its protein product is CASSSEPSGTYNEQFF.

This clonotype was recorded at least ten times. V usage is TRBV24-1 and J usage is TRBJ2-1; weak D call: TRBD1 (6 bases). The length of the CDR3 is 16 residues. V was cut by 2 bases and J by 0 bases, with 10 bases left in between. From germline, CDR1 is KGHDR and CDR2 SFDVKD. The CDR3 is CATSDSRGDSYNEQFF. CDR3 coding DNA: TGTGCCACCAGTGATTCCAGGGGCGACTCCTACAATGAGCAGTTCTTC.

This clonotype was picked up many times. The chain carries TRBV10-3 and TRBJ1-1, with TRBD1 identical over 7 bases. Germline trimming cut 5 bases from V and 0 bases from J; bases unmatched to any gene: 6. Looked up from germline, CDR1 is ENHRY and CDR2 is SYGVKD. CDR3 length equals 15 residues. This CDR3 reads CAISSPDRVNTEAFF. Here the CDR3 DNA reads TGTGCCATCAGTTCCCCAGACAGGGTGAACACTGAAGCTTTCTTT.

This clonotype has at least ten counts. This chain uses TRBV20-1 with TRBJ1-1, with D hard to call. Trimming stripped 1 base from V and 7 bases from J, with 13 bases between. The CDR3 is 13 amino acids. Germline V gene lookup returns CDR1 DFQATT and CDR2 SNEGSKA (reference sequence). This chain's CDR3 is CSARGDPRGEAFF. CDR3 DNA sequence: TGCAGTGCTAGAGGGGATCCCCGGGGTGAAGCTTTCTTT.

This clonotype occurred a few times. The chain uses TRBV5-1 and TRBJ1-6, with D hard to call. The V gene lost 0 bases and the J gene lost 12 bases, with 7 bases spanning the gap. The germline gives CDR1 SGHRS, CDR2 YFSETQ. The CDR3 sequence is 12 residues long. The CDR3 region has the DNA TGCGCCAGCAGCTTGGGGAGCCAACCCCTCCACTTT. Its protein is CASSLGSQPLHF.

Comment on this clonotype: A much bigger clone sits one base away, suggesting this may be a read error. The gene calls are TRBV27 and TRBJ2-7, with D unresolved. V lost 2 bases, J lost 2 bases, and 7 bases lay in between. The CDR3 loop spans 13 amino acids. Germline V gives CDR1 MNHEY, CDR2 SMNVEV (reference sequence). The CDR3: CASSLKETYEQYF. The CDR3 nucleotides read TGTGCCAGCAGTTTAAAAGAAACCTACGAGCAGTACTTC.

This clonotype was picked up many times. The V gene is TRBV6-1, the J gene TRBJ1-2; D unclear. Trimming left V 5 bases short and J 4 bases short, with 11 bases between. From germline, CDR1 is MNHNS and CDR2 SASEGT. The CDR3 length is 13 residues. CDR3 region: CASSMEEPYGYTF. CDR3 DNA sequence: TGTGCCAGCAGTATGGAGGAGCCCTATGGCTACACCTTC.

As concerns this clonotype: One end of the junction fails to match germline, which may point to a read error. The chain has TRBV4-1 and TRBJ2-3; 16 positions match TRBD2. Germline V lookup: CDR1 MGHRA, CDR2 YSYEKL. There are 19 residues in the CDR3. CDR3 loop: CASSRGLAGGVGTTDTQYF. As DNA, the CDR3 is TGTGCCAGCAGCCGGGGACTAGCGGGAGGGGTTGGGACCACAGATACGCAGTATTTT.

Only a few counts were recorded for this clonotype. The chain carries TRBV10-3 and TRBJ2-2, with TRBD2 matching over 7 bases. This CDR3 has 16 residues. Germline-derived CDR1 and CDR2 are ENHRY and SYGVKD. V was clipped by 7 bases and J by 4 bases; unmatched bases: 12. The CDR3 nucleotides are TGTGCCATCACCTCCCCGCCGACTAGCAGCACCGGGGAGCTGTTTTTT. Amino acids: CAITSPPTSSTGELFF.

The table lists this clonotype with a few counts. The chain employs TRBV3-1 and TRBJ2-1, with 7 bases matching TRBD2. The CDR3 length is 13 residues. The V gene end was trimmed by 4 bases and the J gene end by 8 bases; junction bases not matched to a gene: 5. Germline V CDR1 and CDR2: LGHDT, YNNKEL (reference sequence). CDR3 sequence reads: CASSPRAGYEQFF. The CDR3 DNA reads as TGTGCCAGCAGCCCACGAGCGGGATATGAGCAGTTCTTC.

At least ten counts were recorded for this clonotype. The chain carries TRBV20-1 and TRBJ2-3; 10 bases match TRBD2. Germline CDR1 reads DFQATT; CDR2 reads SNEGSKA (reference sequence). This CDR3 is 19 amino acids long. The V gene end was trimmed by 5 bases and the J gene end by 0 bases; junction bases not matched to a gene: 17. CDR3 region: CSAPLFSGTSVTSTDTQYF. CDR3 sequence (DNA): TGCAGTGCTCCACTCTTTTCCGGGACTAGCGTCACTAGCACAGATACGCAGTATTTT.

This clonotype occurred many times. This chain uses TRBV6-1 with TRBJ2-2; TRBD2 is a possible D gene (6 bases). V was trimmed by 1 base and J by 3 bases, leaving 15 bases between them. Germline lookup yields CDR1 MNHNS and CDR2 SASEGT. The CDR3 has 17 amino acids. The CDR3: CASSEEIGREDTGELFF. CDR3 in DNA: TGTGCCAGCAGTGAAGAAATAGGCAGGGAGGACACCGGGGAGCTGTTTTTT.